The rows below give T cell receptor beta chains drawn from one sample of a study of blood T cell repertoires in COVID-19. The assay was immunoSEQ multiplex PCR, and TCRdb's table has in-frame clones only and misses some. The repertoire has 120,000 to 150,000 clones, approximately 85% of them found once; the top ten carry less than 4%. Sequencing was carried out using PBMCs or T cells enriched from blood (not recorded which). The receptors shown here come from a woman in her 50s with acute COVID-19. CDR3s leave out the opening cysteine and the closing phenylalanine or tryptophan. The order of the fields is V gene, J gene, CDR3 protein.

v_call: TRBV20-1; j_call: TRBJ1-4; cdr3_aa: SASGQGNEKLF
v_call: TRBV2; j_call: TRBJ2-3; cdr3_aa: ASGDGTPRY
v_call: TRBV21-1; j_call: TRBJ2-3; cdr3_aa: ASTQSGWDTQY
v_call: TRBV7-2; j_call: TRBJ2-1; cdr3_aa: ASSPAFSSGGEQF
v_call: TRBV5-1; j_call: TRBJ1-4; cdr3_aa: ASSFQGFGEKLF
v_call: TRBV29-1; j_call: TRBJ2-1; cdr3_aa: SVEDFIAGGHNEQF
v_call: TRBV5-1; j_call: TRBJ2-1; cdr3_aa: ASSLAVDNEQF
v_call: TRBV24-1; j_call: TRBJ2-2; cdr3_aa: ATSSRGGPTGELF
v_call: TRBV5-1; j_call: TRBJ2-7; cdr3_aa: ASSNGLNSYEQY
v_call: TRBV20-1; j_call: TRBJ2-1; cdr3_aa: SASGAGVAGNYNEQF
v_call: TRBV4-1; j_call: TRBJ2-1; cdr3_aa: ASSWRNVGYNEQF
v_call: TRBV19; j_call: TRBJ1-5; cdr3_aa: ASDSGQALKSPQH
v_call: TRBV7-9; j_call: TRBJ1-6; cdr3_aa: ASTMGQYNSPLH
v_call: TRBV9; j_call: TRBJ2-2; cdr3_aa: ASSVGNGHGELF
v_call: TRBV11-3; j_call: TRBJ2-1; cdr3_aa: ASSLGLAGVSNEQF
v_call: TRBV9; j_call: TRBJ2-7; cdr3_aa: ASSVGEGVVYEQY
v_call: TRBV28; j_call: TRBJ1-1; cdr3_aa: ASPPPTGNTEAF
v_call: TRBV7-9; j_call: TRBJ1-6; cdr3_aa: ASISTGNNSPLH
v_call: TRBV19; j_call: TRBJ1-4; cdr3_aa: ASRRPPPAGKLF
v_call: TRBV27; j_call: TRBJ1-6; cdr3_aa: ASSDYRDGDSPLH
v_call: TRBV19; j_call: TRBJ1-4; cdr3_aa: ASSIGDRDTNEKLF
v_call: TRBV2; j_call: TRBJ2-2; cdr3_aa: ASSTGGTGELF
v_call: TRBV28; j_call: TRBJ2-5; cdr3_aa: ASSFLGVSGSPGRETQY
v_call: TRBV7-3; j_call: TRBJ2-3; cdr3_aa: ASSRDSSTDTQY